This TCR beta chain was profiled in a study of spatial heterogeneity in lung cancer. Overall study results and limits: It was found that expanded intratumoral alpha and beta TCR counts tracked tumor mutation counts.

In germline, CDR1 is MDHEN, CDR2 SYDVKM. The CDR3 totals 14 residues. V gave up 4 bases and J gave up 9 bases, with 16 bases separating them. This clonotype is termed medium-sized. The antigen is undetermined. Each CDR3 protein gets one entry after TCRdb re-called the 5' RACE reads with MiXCR. The sample gives approximately 8,800 distinct CDR3 sequences, 4.5% of which show up once; 11% is in the top ten. Time point reported: sample taken at primary tumor resection. The receptor's source is a female donor with early-stage non-small cell lung cancer. This sequence joins TRBV28 and TRBJ1-5, with D perhaps TRBD1 (5 bases). The starting material was lung tumor tissue, obtained at surgery. The CDR3 DNA reads as TGTGCCAGCAGTTGGGGAAGGGGTCTTCGGCCCCAGCATTTT. The encoded protein is CASSWGRGLRPQHF.